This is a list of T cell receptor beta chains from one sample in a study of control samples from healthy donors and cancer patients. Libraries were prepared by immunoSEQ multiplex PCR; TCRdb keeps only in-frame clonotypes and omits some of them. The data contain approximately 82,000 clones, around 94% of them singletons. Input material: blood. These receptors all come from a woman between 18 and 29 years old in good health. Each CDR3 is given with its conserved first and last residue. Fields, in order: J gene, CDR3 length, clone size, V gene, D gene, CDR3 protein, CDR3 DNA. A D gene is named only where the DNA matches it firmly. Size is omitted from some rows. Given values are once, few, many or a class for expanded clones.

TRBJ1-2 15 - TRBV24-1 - CATSDNTGNPYGYTF TGTGCCACCAGTGATAACACAGGAAACCCCTATGGCTACACCTTC
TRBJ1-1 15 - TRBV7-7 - CASSSTRDFNTEAFF TGTGCTAGCAGCTCAACCCGAGACTTCAACACTGAAGCTTTCTTT
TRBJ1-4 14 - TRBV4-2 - CASSQDYGSEKLFF TGTGCCAGCAGCCAAGATTACGGAAGTGAAAAACTGTTTTTT
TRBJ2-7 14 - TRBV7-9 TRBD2 CASSLTSGYYEQYF TGTGCCAGCAGCTTAACTAGCGGGTACTACGAGCAGTACTTC
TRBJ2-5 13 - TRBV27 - CASSKTGLETQYF TGTGCCAGCAGTAAAACAGGGTTAGAGACCCAGTACTTC
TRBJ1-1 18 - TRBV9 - CASSASMVERGRNTEAFF TGTGCCAGCAGCGCGTCAATGGTTGAGAGGGGAAGAAACACTGAAGCTTTCTTT
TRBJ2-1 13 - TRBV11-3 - CASSLGSYNEQFF TGTGCCAGCAGCTTAGGCTCCTACAATGAGCAGTTCTTC
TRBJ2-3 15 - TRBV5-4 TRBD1 CATPGQGSSTDTQYF TGTGCCACACCGGGACAGGGTTCCTCCACAGATACGCAGTATTTT
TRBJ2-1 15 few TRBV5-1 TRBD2 CASSSGTSELNEQFF TGCGCCAGCAGCTCCGGGACTAGCGAACTCAATGAGCAGTTCTTC
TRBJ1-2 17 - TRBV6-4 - CASSGVVCPRGLYGYTF TGTGCCAGCAGTGGAGTAGTCTGCCCCCGGGGGCTCTATGGCTACACCTTC
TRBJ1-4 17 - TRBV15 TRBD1 CATSRDRLGGYNEKLFF TGTGCCACCAGCAGAGATCGGCTAGGGGGCTATAATGAAAAACTGTTTTTT
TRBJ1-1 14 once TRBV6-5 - CASSPARVNTEAFF TGTGCCAGCAGCCCGGCGAGAGTGAACACTGAAGCTTTCTTT
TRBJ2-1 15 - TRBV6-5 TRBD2 CASSQSSGSHGEQFF TGTGCCAGCAGTCAATCCAGCGGGAGTCACGGTGAGCAGTTCTTC
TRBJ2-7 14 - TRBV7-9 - CASSPWDRSYEQYF TGTGCCAGCAGCCCTTGGGACCGATCCTACGAGCAGTACTTC
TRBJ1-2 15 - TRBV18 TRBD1 CASSPQGARSYGYTF TGTGCCAGCTCACCACAGGGGGCCAGAAGCTATGGCTACACCTTC